This TCR beta chain comes out of a study of lymphopenia after photon versus proton radiotherapy. The data were produced by immunoSEQ multiplex PCR, yet TCRdb's version contains in-frame clones alone and is incomplete. The sample includes 55,000 to 70,000 clones, around 90% of them seen just once. With V trimmed by 2 bases and J by 4 bases, 4 bases remained unmatched. CDR3 size: 14 residues. Germline V CDR1 and CDR2: GTSNPN, SVGIG (reference sequence). Details on this clone: What it binds is not known.

Findings of the study overall: Photon-treated patients lost naive T cells and TCR diversity; proton-treated stayed stable. A bigger post-nadir fall in TCR diversity correlated inversely with survival time in deceased patients. Better survival with proton therapy was suggested as possible, not demonstrated.

The V gene is TRBV30, the J gene TRBJ1-1; 10 bases line up with TRBD1. The clonotype comes from a woman aged 70 to 79 with pancreatic cancer. Sequenced here: peripheral blood, sampled from a patient treated with photon-based radiotherapy. The CDR3 bases are TGTGCCTGGAGTCACTGGGACAGGGGCACTGAAGCTTTCTTT. Protein sequence: CAWSHWDRGTEAFF.